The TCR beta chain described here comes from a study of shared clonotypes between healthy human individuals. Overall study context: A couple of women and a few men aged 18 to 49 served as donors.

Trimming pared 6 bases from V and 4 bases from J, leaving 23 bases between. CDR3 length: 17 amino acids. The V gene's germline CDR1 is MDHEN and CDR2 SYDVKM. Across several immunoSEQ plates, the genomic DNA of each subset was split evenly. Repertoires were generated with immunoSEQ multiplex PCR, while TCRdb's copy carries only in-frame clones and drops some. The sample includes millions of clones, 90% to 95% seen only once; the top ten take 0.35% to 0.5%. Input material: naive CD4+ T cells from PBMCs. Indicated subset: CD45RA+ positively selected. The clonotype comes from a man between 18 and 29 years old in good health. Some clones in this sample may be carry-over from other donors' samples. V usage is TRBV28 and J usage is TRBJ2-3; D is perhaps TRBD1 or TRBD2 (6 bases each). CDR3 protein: CASSGDVGRGGPDTQYF. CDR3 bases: TGTGCCAGCAGCGGGGACGTGGGGAGAGGGGGGCCAGATACGCAGTATTTT. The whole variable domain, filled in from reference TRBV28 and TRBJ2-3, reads DVKVTQSSRYLVKRTGEKVFLECVQDMDHENMFWYRQDPGLGLRLIYFSYDVKMKEKGDIPEGYSVSREKKERFSLILESASTNQTSMYLCASSGDVGRGGPDTQYFGPGTRLTVL.